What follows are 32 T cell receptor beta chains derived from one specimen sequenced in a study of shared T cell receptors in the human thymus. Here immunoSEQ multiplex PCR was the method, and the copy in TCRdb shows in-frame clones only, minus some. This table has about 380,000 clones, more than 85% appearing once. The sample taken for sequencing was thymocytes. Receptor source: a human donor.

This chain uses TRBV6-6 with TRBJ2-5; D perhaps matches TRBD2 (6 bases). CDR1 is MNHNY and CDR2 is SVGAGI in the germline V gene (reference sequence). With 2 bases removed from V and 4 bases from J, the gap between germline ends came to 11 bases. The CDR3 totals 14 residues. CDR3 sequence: CASSYGRTSETQYF. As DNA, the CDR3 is TGTGCCAGCAGTTACGGGAGGACTTCAGAGACCCAGTACTTC.

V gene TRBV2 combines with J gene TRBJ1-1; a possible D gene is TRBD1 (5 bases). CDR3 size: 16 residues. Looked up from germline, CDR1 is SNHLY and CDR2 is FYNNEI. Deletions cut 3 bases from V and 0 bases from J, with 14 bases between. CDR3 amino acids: CASSDGSRAMNTEAFF. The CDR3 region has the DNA TGTGCCAGCAGTGATGGGAGCAGGGCCATGAACACTGAAGCTTTCTTT.

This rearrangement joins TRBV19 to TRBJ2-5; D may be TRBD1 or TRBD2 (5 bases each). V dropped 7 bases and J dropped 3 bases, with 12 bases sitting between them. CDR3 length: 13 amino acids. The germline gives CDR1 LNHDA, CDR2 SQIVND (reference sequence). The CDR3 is CASKSGPEETQYF. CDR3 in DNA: TGTGCCAGTAAGTCGGGGCCTGAAGAGACCCAGTACTTC. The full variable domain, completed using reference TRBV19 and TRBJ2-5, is DGGITQSPKYLFRKEGQNVTLSCEQNLNHDAMYWYRQDPGQGLRLIYYSQIVNDFQKGDIAEGYSVSREKKESFPLTVTSAQKNPTAFYLCASKSGPEETQYFGPGTRLLVL.

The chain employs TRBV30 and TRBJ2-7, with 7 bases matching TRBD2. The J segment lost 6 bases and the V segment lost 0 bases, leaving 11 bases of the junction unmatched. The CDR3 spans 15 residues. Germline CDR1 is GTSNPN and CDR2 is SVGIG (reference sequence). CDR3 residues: CAWSVRAGRSGEQYF. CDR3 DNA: TGTGCCTGGAGTGTACGAGCGGGAAGGTCGGGCGAGCAGTACTTC. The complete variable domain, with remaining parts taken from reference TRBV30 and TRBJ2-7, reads SQTIHQWPATLVQPVGSPLSLECTVEGTSNPNLYWYRQAAGRGLQLLFYSVGIGQISSEVPQNLSASRPQDRQFILSSKKLLLSDSGFYLCAWSVRAGRSGEQYFGPGTRLTVT.

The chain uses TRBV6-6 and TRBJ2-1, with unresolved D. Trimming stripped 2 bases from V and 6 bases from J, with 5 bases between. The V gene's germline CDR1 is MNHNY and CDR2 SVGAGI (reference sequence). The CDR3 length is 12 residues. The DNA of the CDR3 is TGTGCCAGCAGTTACCCCGGCAATGAGCAGTTCTTC. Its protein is CASSYPGNEQFF.

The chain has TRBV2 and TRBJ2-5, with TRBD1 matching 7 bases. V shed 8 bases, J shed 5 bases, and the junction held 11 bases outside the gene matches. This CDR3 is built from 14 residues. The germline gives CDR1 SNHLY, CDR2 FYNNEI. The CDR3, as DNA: TGTGCCAGCTTCCATGACAGGGTTAAGGAGACCCAGTACTTC. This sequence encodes CASFHDRVKETQYF.

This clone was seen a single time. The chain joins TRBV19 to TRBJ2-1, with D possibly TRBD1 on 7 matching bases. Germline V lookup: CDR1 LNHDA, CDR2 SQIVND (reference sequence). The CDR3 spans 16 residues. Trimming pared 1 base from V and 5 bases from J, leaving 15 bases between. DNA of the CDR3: TGTGCCAGTAGTATAGGGGTGGGCAGGGGGGACAATGAGCAGTTCTTC. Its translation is CASSIGVGRGDNEQFF.

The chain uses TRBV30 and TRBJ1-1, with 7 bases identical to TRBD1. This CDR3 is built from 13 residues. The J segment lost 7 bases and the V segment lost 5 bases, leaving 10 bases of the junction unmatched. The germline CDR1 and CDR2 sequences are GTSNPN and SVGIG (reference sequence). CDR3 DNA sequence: TGTGCCTGGGGATTACACCGGGACAGTGAAGCTTTCTTT. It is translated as CAWGLHRDSEAFF.

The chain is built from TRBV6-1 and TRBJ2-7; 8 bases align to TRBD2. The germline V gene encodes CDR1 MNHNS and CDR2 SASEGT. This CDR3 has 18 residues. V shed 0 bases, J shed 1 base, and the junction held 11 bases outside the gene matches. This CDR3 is CASSEASAREGPSYEQYF. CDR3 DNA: TGTGCCAGCAGTGAAGCCTCAGCTCGGGAGGGACCTTCCTACGAGCAGTACTTC.

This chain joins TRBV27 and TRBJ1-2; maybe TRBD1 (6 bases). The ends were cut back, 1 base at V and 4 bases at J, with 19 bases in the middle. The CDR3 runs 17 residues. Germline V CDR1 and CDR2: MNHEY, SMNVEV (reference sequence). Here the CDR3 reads CASSLLPQQGFGYGYTF. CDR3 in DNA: TGTGCCAGCAGTTTATTACCCCAACAGGGTTTCGGCTATGGCTACACCTTC.

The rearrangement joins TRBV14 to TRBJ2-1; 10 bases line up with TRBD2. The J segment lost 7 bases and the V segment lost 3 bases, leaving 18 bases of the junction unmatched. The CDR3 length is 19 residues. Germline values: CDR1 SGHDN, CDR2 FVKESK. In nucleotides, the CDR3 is TGTGCCAGCAGCCATTACGTCAGGCATCAGCGGGAGGGCCGGAATGAGCAGTTCTTC. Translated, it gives CASSHYVRHQREGRNEQFF.

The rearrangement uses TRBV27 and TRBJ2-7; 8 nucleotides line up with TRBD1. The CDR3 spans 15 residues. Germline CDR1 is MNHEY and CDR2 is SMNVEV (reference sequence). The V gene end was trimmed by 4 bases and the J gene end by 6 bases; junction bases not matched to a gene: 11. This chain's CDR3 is CASSSTGGKLVEQYF. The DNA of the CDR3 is TGTGCCAGCAGTTCAACAGGGGGGAAGTTGGTCGAGCAGTACTTC.

The CDR3 sequence: CASSLRRAAYEQYF. The CDR3 coding sequence is TGTGCCAGCAGCTTGAGGCGGGCGGCCTACGAGCAGTACTTC. V and J are TRBV7-6 and TRBJ2-7, with a possible D match to TRBD2 (5 bases). The CDR3 is 14 residues long. V was trimmed by 3 bases and J by 2 bases, leaving 11 bases between them. The V gene's germline CDR1 is SGHVS and CDR2 FNYEAQ.

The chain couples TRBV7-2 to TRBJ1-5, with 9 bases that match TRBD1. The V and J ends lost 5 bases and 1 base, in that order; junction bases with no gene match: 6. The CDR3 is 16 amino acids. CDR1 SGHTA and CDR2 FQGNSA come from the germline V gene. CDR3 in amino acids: CASSPGQGWSNQPQHF. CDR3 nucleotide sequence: TGTGCCAGCAGCCCAGGACAGGGGTGGAGCAATCAGCCCCAGCATTTT.

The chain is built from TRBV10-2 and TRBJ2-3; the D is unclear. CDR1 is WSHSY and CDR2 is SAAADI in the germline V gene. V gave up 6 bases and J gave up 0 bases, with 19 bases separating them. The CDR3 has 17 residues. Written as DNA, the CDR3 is TGCGCCAGCAGCGACCTATGGTGGGAACCTAGCACAGATACGCAGTATTTT. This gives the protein CASSDLWWEPSTDTQYF.

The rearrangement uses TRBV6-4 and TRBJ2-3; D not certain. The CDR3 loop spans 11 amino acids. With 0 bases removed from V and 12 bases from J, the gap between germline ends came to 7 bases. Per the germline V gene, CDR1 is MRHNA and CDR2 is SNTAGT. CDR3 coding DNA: TGTGCCAGCAGTGACTCGTGGACCCAGTATTTT. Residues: CASSDSWTQYF.

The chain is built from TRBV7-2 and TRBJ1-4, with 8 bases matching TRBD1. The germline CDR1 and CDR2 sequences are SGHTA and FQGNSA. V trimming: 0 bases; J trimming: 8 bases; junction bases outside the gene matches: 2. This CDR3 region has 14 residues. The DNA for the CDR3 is TGTGCCAGCAGCTTAGCTCAGGGGGCAGAAAAACTGTTTTTT. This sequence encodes CASSLAQGAEKLFF.

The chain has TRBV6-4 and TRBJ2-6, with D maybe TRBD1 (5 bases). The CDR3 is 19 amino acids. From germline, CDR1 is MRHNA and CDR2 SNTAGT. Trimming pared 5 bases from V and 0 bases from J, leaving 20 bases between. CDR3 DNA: TGTGCCAGCAGTTCCGGATGGATGACAGATTCCTCTGGGGCCAACGTCCTGACTTTC. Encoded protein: CASSSGWMTDSSGANVLTF.

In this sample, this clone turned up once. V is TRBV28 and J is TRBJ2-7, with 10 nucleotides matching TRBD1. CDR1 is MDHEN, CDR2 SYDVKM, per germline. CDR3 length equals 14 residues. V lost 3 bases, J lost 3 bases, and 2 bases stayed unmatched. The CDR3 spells CASSFRDRGYEQYF. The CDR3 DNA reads TGTGCCAGCAGTTTCCGGGACAGGGGCTACGAGCAGTACTTC.

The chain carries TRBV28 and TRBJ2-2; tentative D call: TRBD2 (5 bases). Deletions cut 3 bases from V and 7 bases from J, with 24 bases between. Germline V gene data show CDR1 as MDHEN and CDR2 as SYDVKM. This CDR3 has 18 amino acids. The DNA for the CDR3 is TGTGCCAGCAGTTTCACCCATGACTCCAGAGGGAGCAGCGGGGAGCTGTTTTTT. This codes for CASSFTHDSRGSSGELFF. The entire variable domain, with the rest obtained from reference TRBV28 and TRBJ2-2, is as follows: DVKVTQSSRYLVKRTGEKVFLECVQDMDHENMFWYRQDPGLGLRLIYFSYDVKMKEKGDIPEGYSVSREKKERFSLILESASTNQTSMYLCASSFTHDSRGSSGELFFGEGSRLTVL.

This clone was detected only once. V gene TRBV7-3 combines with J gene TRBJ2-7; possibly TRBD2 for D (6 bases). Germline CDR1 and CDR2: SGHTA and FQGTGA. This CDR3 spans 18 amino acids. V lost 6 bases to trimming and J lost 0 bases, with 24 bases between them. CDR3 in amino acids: CASSYIPNRDFVSYEQYF. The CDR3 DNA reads TGTGCCAGCAGTTACATCCCCAACCGGGACTTCGTCTCCTACGAGCAGTACTTC.

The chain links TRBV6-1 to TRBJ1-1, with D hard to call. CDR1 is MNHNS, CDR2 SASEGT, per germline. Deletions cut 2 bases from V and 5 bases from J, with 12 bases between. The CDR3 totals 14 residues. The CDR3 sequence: CASSERRAWTEAFF. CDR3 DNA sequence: TGTGCCAGCAGTGAACGTCGAGCCTGGACTGAAGCTTTCTTT.

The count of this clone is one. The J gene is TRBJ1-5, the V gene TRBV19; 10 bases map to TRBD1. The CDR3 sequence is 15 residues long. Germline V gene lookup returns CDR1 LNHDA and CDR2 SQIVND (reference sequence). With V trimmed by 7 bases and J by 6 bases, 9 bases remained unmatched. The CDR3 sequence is CASTLPGQGGQPQHF. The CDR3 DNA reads TGTGCCAGTACCCTCCCTGGACAGGGGGGTCAGCCCCAGCATTTT.

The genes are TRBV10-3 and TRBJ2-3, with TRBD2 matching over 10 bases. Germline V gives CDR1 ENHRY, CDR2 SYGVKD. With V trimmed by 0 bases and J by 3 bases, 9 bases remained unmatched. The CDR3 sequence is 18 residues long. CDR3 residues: CAISESTSGKEGTDTQYF. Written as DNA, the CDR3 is TGTGCCATCAGTGAGTCCACTAGCGGGAAAGAGGGGACAGATACGCAGTATTTT.

The CDR3 spells CAWNPRASGSYETQYF. Here the CDR3 DNA reads TGTGCCTGGAATCCCCGGGCTAGCGGGAGTTATGAGACCCAGTACTTC. The chain has TRBV30 and TRBJ2-5; the match to TRBD2 covers 10 bases. The ends lost 4 bases at V and 5 bases at J; junction bases unmatched: 13. This CDR3 region has 16 residues. Germline CDR1 is GTSNPN and CDR2 is SVGIG (reference sequence). Supplemented by reference TRBV30 and TRBJ2-5, the full variable domain reads SQTIHQWPATLVQPVGSPLSLECTVEGTSNPNLYWYRQAAGRGLQLLFYSVGIGQISSEVPQNLSASRPQDRQFILSSKKLLLSDSGFYLCAWNPRASGSYETQYFGPGTRLLVL.

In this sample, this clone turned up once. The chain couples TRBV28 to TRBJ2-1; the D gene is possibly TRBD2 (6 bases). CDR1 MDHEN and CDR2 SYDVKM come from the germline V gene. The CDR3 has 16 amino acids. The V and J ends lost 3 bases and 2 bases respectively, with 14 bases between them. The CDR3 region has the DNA TGTGCCAGCAGTTTGCTCGAACGGGAGCCCTACAATGAGCAGTTCTTC. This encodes CASSLLEREPYNEQFF.

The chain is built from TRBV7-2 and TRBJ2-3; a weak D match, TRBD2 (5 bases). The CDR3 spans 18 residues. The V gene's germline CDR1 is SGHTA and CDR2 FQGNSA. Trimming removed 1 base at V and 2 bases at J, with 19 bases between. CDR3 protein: CASSLVLGEADTTDTQYF. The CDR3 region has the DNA TGTGCCAGCAGCTTAGTATTAGGAGAAGCGGATACCACAGATACGCAGTATTTT.

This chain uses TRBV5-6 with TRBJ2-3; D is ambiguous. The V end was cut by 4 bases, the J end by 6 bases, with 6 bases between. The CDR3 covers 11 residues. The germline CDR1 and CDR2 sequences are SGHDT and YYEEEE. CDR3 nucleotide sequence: TGTGCCAGCAGCGCCCGTGATACGCAGTATTTT. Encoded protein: CASSARDTQYF. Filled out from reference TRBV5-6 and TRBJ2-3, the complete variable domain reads DAGVTQSPTHLIKTRGQQVTLRCSPKSGHDTVSWYQQALGQGPQFIFQYYEEEERQRGNFPDRFSGHQFPNYSSELNVNALLLGDSALYLCASSARDTQYFGPGTRLTVL.

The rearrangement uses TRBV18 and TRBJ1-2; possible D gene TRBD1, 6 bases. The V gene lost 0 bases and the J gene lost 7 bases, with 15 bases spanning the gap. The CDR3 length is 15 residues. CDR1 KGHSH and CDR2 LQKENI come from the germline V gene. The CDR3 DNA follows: TGTGCCAGCTCACCACCCCGGGGGGCCCGGGCTGGCTACACCTTC. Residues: CASSPPRGARAGYTF.

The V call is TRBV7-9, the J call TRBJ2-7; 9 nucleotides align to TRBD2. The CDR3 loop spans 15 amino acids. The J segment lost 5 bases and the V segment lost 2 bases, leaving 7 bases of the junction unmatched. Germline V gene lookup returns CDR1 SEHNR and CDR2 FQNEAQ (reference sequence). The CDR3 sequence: CASSLLAGAVDEQYF. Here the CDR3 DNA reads TGTGCCAGCAGCTTATTAGCGGGAGCAGTGGACGAGCAGTACTTC.

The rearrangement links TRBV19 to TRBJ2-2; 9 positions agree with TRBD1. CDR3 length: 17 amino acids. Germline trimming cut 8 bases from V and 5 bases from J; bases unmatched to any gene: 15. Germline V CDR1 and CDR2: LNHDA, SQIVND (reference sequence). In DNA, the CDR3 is TGTGCCAGTTATTGTCAGGGGGACAGGGTTACGACCGGGGAGCTGTTTTTT. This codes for CASYCQGDRVTTGELFF.

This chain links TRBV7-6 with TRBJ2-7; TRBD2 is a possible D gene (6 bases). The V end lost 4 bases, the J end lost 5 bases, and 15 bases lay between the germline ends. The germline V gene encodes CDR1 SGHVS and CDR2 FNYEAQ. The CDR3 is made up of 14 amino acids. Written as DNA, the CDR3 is TGTGCCAGCAGCTCCAACTCGGAGGGCGACGAGCAGTACTTC. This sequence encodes CASSSNSEGDEQYF.